One T cell receptor (beta chain) is described in this entry. The sample is drawn from a study of blood T cell repertoires in COVID-19. In the study overall: The samples span acute and convalescent COVID-19 from the United States, Italy and Spain.

Trimming removed 1 base at V and 0 bases at J, with 12 bases between. Looked up from germline, CDR1 is KGHSH and CDR2 is LQKENI. There are 17 residues in the CDR3. Sequencing was performed with immunoSEQ multiplex PCR; in TCRdb, only in-frame clones are kept and a portion is missing. Altogether 90,000 to 120,000 clones are present, roughly four fifths being singletons, with the ten largest covering about 4.8%. This chain joins TRBV18 and TRBJ1-4, with TRBD1 as a possible D gene (6 bases). Sequencing was done on a sample of peripheral blood. The receptor was derived from a man aged 55 to 70 with acute or convalescent COVID-19. The CDR3 reads CASSPRDTAATNEKLFF. In DNA form, the CDR3 reads TGTGCCAGCTCACCACGGGACACCGCTGCAACTAATGAAAAACTGTTTTTT. Full variable domain (remainder filled in from reference TRBV18 and TRBJ1-4): NAGVMQNPRHLVRRRGQEARLRCSPMKGHSHVYWYRQLPEEGLKFMVYLQKENIIDESGMPKERFSAEFPKEGPSILRIQQVVRGDSAAYFCASSPRDTAATNEKLFFGSGTQLSVL.